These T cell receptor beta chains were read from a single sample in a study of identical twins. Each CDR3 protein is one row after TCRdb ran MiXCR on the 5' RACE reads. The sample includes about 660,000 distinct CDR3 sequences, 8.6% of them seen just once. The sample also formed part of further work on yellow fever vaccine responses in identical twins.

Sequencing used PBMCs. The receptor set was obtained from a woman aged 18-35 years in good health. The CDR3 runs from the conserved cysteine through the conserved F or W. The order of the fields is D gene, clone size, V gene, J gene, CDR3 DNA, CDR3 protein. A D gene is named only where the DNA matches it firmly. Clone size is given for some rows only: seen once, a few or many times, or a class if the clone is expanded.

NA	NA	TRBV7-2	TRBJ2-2	TGTGCCAGCAGCTGGACAGAGCTTAACACCGGGGAGCTGTTTTTT	CASSWTELNTGELFF
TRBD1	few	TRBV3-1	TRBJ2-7	TGTGCCAGCAGCCCACCTCCCTGGACAGGGATCGAGCAGTACTTC	CASSPPPWTGIEQYF
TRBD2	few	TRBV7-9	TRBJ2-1	TGTGCCAGCAGTCCTAGAGGACTAGCGGGAGGGTACAATGAGCAGTTCTTC	CASSPRGLAGGYNEQFF
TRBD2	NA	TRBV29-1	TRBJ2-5	TGCAGCGTTGAAACCGCGGGAGGGGTCTGGGAGACCCAGTACTTC	CSVETAGGVWETQYF
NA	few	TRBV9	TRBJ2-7	TGTGCCAGCAGCCCCAGGAGGGTAACCTTCGAGCAGTACTTC	CASSPRRVTFEQYF
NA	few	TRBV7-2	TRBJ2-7	TGTGCCAGCAGCTTTGAGAGCTCCTACGAGCAGTACTTC	CASSFESSYEQYF
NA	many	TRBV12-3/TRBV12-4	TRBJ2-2	TGTGCCAGCAGTTTTAGTCAGAACACCGGGGAGCTGTTTTTT	CASSFSQNTGELFF
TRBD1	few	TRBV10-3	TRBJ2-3	TGTGCCATCCCGGGACAGGGGGATCCAGATACGCAGTATTTT	CAIPGQGDPDTQYF
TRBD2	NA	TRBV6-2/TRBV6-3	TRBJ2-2	TGTGCCAGCAGTCTCCTGGGAGAGCGGGAGATCAGGGAGCTGTTTTTT	CASSLLGEREIRELFF
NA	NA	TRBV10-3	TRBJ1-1	TGTGCCATCAGTGAGGATTCTCTAGAAGCTTTCTTT	CAISEDSLEAFF
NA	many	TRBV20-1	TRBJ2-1	TGCAGTGCTAGAGATCCCGGGACCCCCGGCCATGAGCAGTTCTTC	CSARDPGTPGHEQFF
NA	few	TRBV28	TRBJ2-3	TGTGCCAGCTTCGAACGGAACACAGATACGCAGTATTTT	CASFERNTDTQYF
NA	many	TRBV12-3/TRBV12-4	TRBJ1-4	TGTGCCAGCAGTTTAAGGGGAGGTGAAAAACTGTTTTTT	CASSLRGGEKLFF
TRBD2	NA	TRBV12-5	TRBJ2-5	TGTGCTAGTGGTTTCGGACTAGCGGGGTTACATGAGACCCAGTACTTC	CASGFGLAGLHETQYF
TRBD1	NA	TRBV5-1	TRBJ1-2	TGCGCCAGCAGCCCGAGAGGGACAGTGTCCGATCCAGATTGCACCTTC	CASSPRGTVSDPDCTF
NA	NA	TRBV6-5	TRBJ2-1	TGTGCCAGCAGTTACTCCTTCTGGCCACCTAATGAGCAGTTCTTC	CASSYSFWPPNEQFF
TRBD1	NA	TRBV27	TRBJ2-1	TGTGCCAGCAGTCCCCGACAGGGGGGGGCGGATGAGCAGTTCTTC	CASSPRQGGADEQFF
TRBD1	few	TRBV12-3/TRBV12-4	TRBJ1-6	TGTGCCAGCAGTTTAAGAGGGGGCACCACGGAAAAAACACCCCTCCACTTT	CASSLRGGTTEKTPLHF
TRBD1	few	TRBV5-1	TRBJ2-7	TGCGCCAGCAGCCAGAGACAGGGAGCCTACGAGCAGTACTTC	CASSQRQGAYEQYF
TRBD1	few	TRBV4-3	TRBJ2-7	TGCGCCAGCAGCCAAGGGGGACAGGGGGCGAGAGAGCAGTACTTC	CASSQGGQGAREQYF
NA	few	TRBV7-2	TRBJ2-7	TGTGCCAGCAGCTTAGCCAACTACTACGAGCAGTACTTC	CASSLANYYEQYF
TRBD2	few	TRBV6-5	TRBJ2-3	TGTGCCAGCAGTTACGGAATGGGACTAGCGGCAGATACGCAGTATTTT	CASSYGMGLAADTQYF
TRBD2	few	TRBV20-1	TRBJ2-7	TGCAGTGCTAGAGACTTAGATAGCGGGAGGTCTTCCTACGAGCAGTACTTC	CSARDLDSGRSSYEQYF
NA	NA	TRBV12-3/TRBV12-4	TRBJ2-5	TGTGCCAGCAGTTTAGAGGGTCAGACCCAGTACTTC	CASSLEGQTQYF
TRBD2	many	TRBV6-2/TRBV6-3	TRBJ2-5	TGTGCCAGCAGCGTCGGGACTAGCCCCGAGACCCAGTACTTC	CASSVGTSPETQYF
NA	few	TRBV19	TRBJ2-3	TGTGCCAGTAGTTCCCGGCCTAGCGGCACAGATACGCAGTATTTT	CASSSRPSGTDTQYF
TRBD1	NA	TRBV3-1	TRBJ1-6	TGTGCCAGCAGCGACGGACAGGGGGATAATTCACCCCTCCACTTT	CASSDGQGDNSPLHF
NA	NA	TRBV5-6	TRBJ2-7	TGTGCCAGCAGCATCCCGGGACGGGAAAACGAGCAGTACTTC	CASSIPGRENEQYF
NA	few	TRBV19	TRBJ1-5	TGTGCCAGTAGTATGACGGGGGCGGGAATTCAGCCCCAGCATTTT	CASSMTGAGIQPQHF
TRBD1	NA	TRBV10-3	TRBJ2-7	TGTGCCGCAACCGGGACAGGGGCCGACGAGCAGTACTTC	CAATGTGADEQYF
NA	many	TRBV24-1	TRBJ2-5	TGTGCCACCAGTAAACAGGGCGACGCGGGTGACCAGTACTTC	CATSKQGDAGDQYF
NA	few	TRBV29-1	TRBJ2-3	TGCAGCGTTGAAGGGGCACTTAGCACAGATACGCAGTATTTT	CSVEGALSTDTQYF
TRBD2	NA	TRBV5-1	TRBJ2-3	TGCGCCAGCAGCCAAACTAGCGGGAGAATTACAGATACGCAGTATTTT	CASSQTSGRITDTQYF
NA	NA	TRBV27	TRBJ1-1	TGTGCCAGCAGTTCCCGACAGTACTTGAACACTGAAGCTTTCTTT	CASSSRQYLNTEAFF
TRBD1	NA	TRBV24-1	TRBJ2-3	TGTGCCACCAGTGATTTCCCGACAGGGAGCACAGATACGCAGTATTTT	CATSDFPTGSTDTQYF
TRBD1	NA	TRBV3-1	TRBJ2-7	TGTGCCTGCTCCAAGCAGGGCGGTGGGACAGGGTCTCGCGAGCAGTACTTC	CACSKQGGGTGSREQYF